These 3 T cell receptor beta chains were all obtained from the same sample, sequenced in a study of monozygotic twins with inflammatory bowel disease (dated by TCRdb to between 2018 and 2020). The library was generated by 5' RACE. TCRdb shows the sequencer as Illumina HiSeq 2500. After TCRdb reprocessed the reads, each CDR3 protein sequence was kept as one row, without DNA. This specimen's table enumerates over 90,000 distinct CDR3 sequences. The top ten clonotypes cover approximately 1.8% of the sample. Sequenced: blood. The receptors stem from a human donor with ulcerative colitis or Crohn's disease, or a healthy co-twin of an affected twin (not recorded which).

The rearrangement uses TRBV12-3 or TRBV12-4 and TRBJ2-2; as DNA is missing, the TRBD2 call by TCRdb cannot be tested. The CDR3 loop spans 15 amino acids. The CDR3 loop is CASSRTSGRPGELFF.

The chain carries TRBV24-1 and TRBJ2-6; TCRdb gives TRBD1 as the D gene, but with no DNA this cannot be confirmed. The CDR3 covers 18 residues. Germline CDR1 KGHDR, CDR2 SFDVKD. CDR3 protein: CATSDSFGTGESANVLTF.

V and J are TRBV7-2 and TRBJ2-4; no DNA is available, so the TRBD1 call from TCRdb remains unchecked. The CDR3 is made up of 17 amino acids. Germline V lookup: CDR1 SGHTA, CDR2 FQGNSA. CDR3 sequence: CASSLSVGGTGGTIQYF.